This TCR beta chain is from a study of cytomegalovirus exposure and HLA in healthy donors. General observations from the study: Generally TCR sequences proved uncommon, though certain public TCRs appeared in numerous donors.

Some clones are missing from TCRdb's copy, which holds only in-frame ones; the method was immunoSEQ multiplex PCR. The table has over 200,000 clones, about 90% seen once. A word on this clone: Its antigen is unknown.

The V and J ends lost 5 bases and 2 bases, in that order; junction bases with no gene match: 6. From germline, CDR1 is SQVTM and CDR2 ANQGSEA. CDR3 length: 14 residues. V is TRBV29-1 and J is TRBJ2-7; the match to TRBD1 covers 10 bases. This TCR was sampled from a woman between 25 and 40 years old in good health and CMV-seronegative. Material: PBMCs. CDR3 DNA: TGCAGCGTTTTGGCCGGGACAGGGGCCTACGAGCAGTACTTC. Protein: CSVLAGTGAYEQYF.